A single sample gave rise to the 19 T cell receptor beta chains below, sequenced in a study of T cells in Graves' hyperthyroidism and ophthalmopathy. It was RNA transcripts that yielded the amplified TCR beta CDR3 regions. TCR CDR3 underwent first-round RT-PCR with the HTBI primer set. TCRdb passed the multiplex PCR reads through MiXCR, listing each CDR3 protein once. The table records about 380,000 distinct CDR3 sequences, roughly 13% of them present only once. Sequencing was done on a sample of blood. The receptors originated from a man in his thirties or forties with Graves' hyperthyroidism that later progressed to Graves' ophthalmopathy.

This clonotype was recorded at least ten times. This sequence joins TRBV28 and TRBJ2-7; 9 nucleotides agree with TRBD1. J lost 5 bases, V lost 8 bases, and 10 bases had no gene match. CDR1 MDHEN and CDR2 SYDVKM come from the germline V gene. This CDR3 is 14 amino acids long. CDR3 DNA: TGTGCCAGCCTCTCCGGGACAGGGCTACACGAGCAGTACTTC. Translating it yields CASLSGTGLHEQYF.

This chain links TRBV28 with TRBJ2-1, with 7 bases fitting TRBD2. Trimming at V came to 6 bases and at J to 3 bases, leaving 2 bases not matched to a gene. Germline loops: CDR1 MDHEN, CDR2 SYDVKM. This CDR3 has 13 amino acids. CDR3 residues: CASRLAGYNEQFF. CDR3 bases: TGTGCCAGCAGGTTAGCGGGCTACAATGAGCAGTTCTTC.

The J gene is TRBJ1-2, the V gene TRBV6-1; 8 bases line up with TRBD1. V shed 8 bases and J 5 bases; nucleotides not matched to a gene: 4. The CDR3 is made up of 12 amino acids. CDR1 MNHNS and CDR2 SASEGT come from the germline V gene. For the CDR3, the DNA is TGTGCCAGCGCAGACAGGGGATATGGCTACACCTTC. Protein sequence: CASADRGYGYTF.

Comments on this clonotype: A much larger clone differs from this one at a single base, so this may be a read error. The CDR3 nucleotides read TGTGCCAGCAGCGGGACAGGGGTAATATGCTACAATGAGCAGTTCTTC. Its protein product is CASSGTGVICYNEQFF. This chain connects TRBV11-2 to TRBJ2-1; 10 positions agree with TRBD1. The CDR3 covers 16 residues. Looked up from germline, CDR1 is SGHAT and CDR2 is FQNNGV. With V trimmed by 5 bases and J by 3 bases, 7 bases remained unmatched.

The DNA for the CDR3 is TGTGCCAGCAGCGTAGGACAGGGGACCTACAATGAGCAGTTCTTC. It encodes CASSVGQGTYNEQFF. The chain links TRBV9 to TRBJ2-1; 8 bases align to TRBD1. J lost 2 bases, V lost 0 bases, and 1 base had no gene match. The CDR3 runs 15 residues. Germline CDR1 is SGDLS and CDR2 is YYNGEE. The entire variable domain, with the rest obtained from reference TRBV9 and TRBJ2-1, is as follows: DSGVTQTPKHLITATGQRVTLRCSPRSGDLSVYWYQQSLDQGLQFLIQYYNGEERAKGNILERFSAQQFPDLHSELNLSSLELGDSALYFCASSVGQGTYNEQFFGPGTRLTVL.

This clonotype was seen repeatedly, ten times or more. This chain links TRBV20-1 with TRBJ1-3; 9 nucleotides match TRBD1. CDR1 is DFQATT, CDR2 SNEGSKA, per germline (reference sequence). Trimming at V came to 3 bases and at J to 3 bases, leaving 6 bases not matched to a gene. This CDR3 has 15 amino acids. The CDR3 region has the DNA TGCAGTGCTAGGATGGGACAGGGTAATGGAAACACCATATATTTT. Its translation: CSARMGQGNGNTIYF.

This clonotype was detected ten times or more. V usage is TRBV12-3 or TRBV12-4 and J usage is TRBJ1-2; possibly TRBD1 for D (5 bases). V lost 4 bases and J 4 bases, leaving 10 bases between the germline ends. There are 13 residues in the CDR3. The CDR3 sequence is CASSSETVYGYTF. In DNA form, the CDR3 reads TGTGCCAGCAGTTCCGAGACAGTCTATGGCTACACCTTC.

This clonotype has at least ten counts. V is TRBV15 and J is TRBJ2-1; D might be TRBD2 (6 bases). The V gene lost 2 bases and the J gene lost 7 bases, with 21 bases spanning the gap. Germline CDR1 LNHNV, CDR2 YYDKDF (reference sequence). The CDR3 covers 17 residues. CDR3 sequence reads: CATSRQRSGVSGNEQFF. The DNA of the CDR3 is TGTGCCACCAGCAGACAAAGATCGGGGGTTTCAGGGAATGAGCAGTTCTTC. The full variable domain, its missing parts supplied by reference TRBV15 and TRBJ2-1, is DAMVIQNPRYQVTQFGKPVTLSCSQTLNHNVMYWYQQKSSQAPKLLFHYYDKDFNNEADTPDNFQSRRPNTSFCFLDIRSPGLGDTAMYLCATSRQRSGVSGNEQFFGPGTRLTVL.

V usage is TRBV7-3 and J usage is TRBJ2-6; D gene uncertain. CDR3 size: 15 residues. Germline assignment: CDR1 SGHTA and CDR2 FQGTGA. Trimming left V 3 bases short and J 2 bases short, with 8 bases between. The chain's CDR3 is CASSFGNPGANVLTF. CDR3 DNA sequence: TGTGCCAGCAGCTTCGGCAATCCTGGGGCCAACGTCCTGACTTTC.

The chain employs TRBV4-1 and TRBJ2-1; weak D call: TRBD1 (6 bases). The CDR3 covers 13 residues. The germline gives CDR1 MGHRA, CDR2 YSYEKL. V lost 2 bases, J lost 6 bases, and 8 bases lay in between. The CDR3 region has the DNA TGCGCCAGCAGCCAAAGGGGGTTCAATGAGCAGTTCTTC. This translates into CASSQRGFNEQFF.

This clonotype has at least ten counts. This chain links TRBV11-3 with TRBJ2-5, with 9 bases aligning to TRBD1. Looked up from germline, CDR1 is SGHNT and CDR2 is YENEEA. J was trimmed by 4 bases and V by 4 bases; bases with no gene match: 7. The CDR3 has 15 residues. CDR3 in DNA: TGTGCCAGCAGCTGGCCCCGGGACAGGGTAGAGACCCAGTACTTC. This gives the protein CASSWPRDRVETQYF.

This clonotype was observed at least ten times. V and J are TRBV12-3 or TRBV12-4 and TRBJ2-1; D is undetermined. The V end lost 3 bases, the J end lost 5 bases, and 11 bases lay between the germline ends. The CDR3 is 14 amino acids. CDR3 DNA sequence: TGTGCCAGCAGTTTGCTGGTTATGGACAATGAGCAGTTCTTC. Its translation: CASSLLVMDNEQFF.

This clonotype was counted many times. The chain joins TRBV28 to TRBJ2-7, with 8 bases that match TRBD1. Germline lookup yields CDR1 MDHEN and CDR2 SYDVKM. The trim removed 7 bases at V and 4 bases at J, leaving 6 bases unmatched. CDR3 length: 13 residues. The chain's CDR3 is CASTGQVEYEQYF. CDR3 nucleotide sequence: TGTGCCAGCACGGGACAGGTGGAGTACGAGCAGTACTTC. The full variable domain, its missing parts supplied by reference TRBV28 and TRBJ2-7, is DVKVTQSSRYLVKRTGEKVFLECVQDMDHENMFWYRQDPGLGLRLIYFSYDVKMKEKGDIPEGYSVSREKKERFSLILESASTNQTSMYLCASTGQVEYEQYFGPGTRLTVT.

This clonotype has at least ten counts. The chain couples TRBV10-2 to TRBJ2-7; 11 bases are a match to TRBD2. Unmatched junction bases numbered 4, after V lost 2 bases and J lost 1 base. CDR1 is WSHSY and CDR2 is SAAADI in the germline V gene. The CDR3 loop spans 16 amino acids. CDR3 DNA sequence: TGCGCCAGCAGTGAGCGACTAGCGGGATATTCCTACGAGCAGTACTTC. Its protein is CASSERLAGYSYEQYF.

In this sample, this clonotype turned up many times. The chain joins TRBV27 to TRBJ2-1; tentatively, D is TRBD1 (5 bases). Germline assignment: CDR1 MNHEY and CDR2 SMNVEV (reference sequence). Trimming stripped 7 bases from V and 4 bases from J, with 17 bases between. The CDR3 is 15 residues long. The CDR3 here is CASKKTVPIYNEQFF. The CDR3 nucleotides are TGTGCCAGCAAAAAGACAGTCCCTATTTACAATGAGCAGTTCTTC.

This clonotype was detected only a few times. This chain joins TRBV7-9 and TRBJ2-3, with a tentative D call TRBD2 (6 bases). There are 16 residues in the CDR3. CDR1 and CDR2 (germline): SEHNR, FQNEAQ (reference sequence). V gave up 5 bases and J gave up 1 base, with 16 bases separating them. The CDR3 sequence: CASSVRDFEGTDTQYF. CDR3 sequence (DNA): TGTGCCAGCAGCGTTCGGGACTTCGAGGGCACAGATACGCAGTATTTT.

This rearrangement joins TRBV27 to TRBJ1-2; weak D call: TRBD1 (6 bases). Trimming shortened V by 6 bases and J by 7 bases, and 27 bases separated the two germline ends. This CDR3 has 17 residues. Looked up from germline, CDR1 is MNHEY and CDR2 is SMNVEV (reference sequence). Here the CDR3 DNA reads TGTGCCAGCAGCCCTCACAGGGTCCCGCGTAGCCGTGGTGGCTACACCTTC. Protein sequence: CASSPHRVPRSRGGYTF.

This clonotype was recorded a few times. The V gene is TRBV19, the J gene TRBJ1-5; tentatively, D is TRBD1 (5 bases). This CDR3 has 17 residues. Between the trimmed V and J ends, which lost 3 bases and 0 bases, there was a span of 15 bases. The germline V gene encodes CDR1 LNHDA and CDR2 SQIVND (reference sequence). DNA of the CDR3: TGTGCCAGTAGTATCCGCTTGGGGACTAATAGCAATCAGCCCCAGCATTTT. Its translation: CASSIRLGTNSNQPQHF.

This chain joins TRBV20-1 and TRBJ2-7; no definite D call. V was clipped by 6 bases and J by 3 bases, with 15 bases between them. The CDR3 has 13 amino acids. Germline V CDR1 and CDR2: DFQATT, SNEGSKA (reference sequence). CDR3 protein: CSAPAAGFYEQYF. CDR3 sequence (DNA): TGCAGTGCCCCGGCCGCCGGATTCTACGAGCAGTACTTC.